This entry is about one TCR beta chain. As yet, its antigen is unknown. This sample is drawn from a study of beta chain features in type 1 diabetes. General study points: Short templates might get an advantage during PCR, and this would be equal in patients and controls. Among patients with Type 1 diabetes, TCRB CDR3s were moderately but significantly shorter in every one of the four CD4+ subsets.

Germline assignment: CDR1 MNHEY and CDR2 SVGAGI. CDR3 length: 15 amino acids. V was shortened by 6 bases and J by 5 bases, with 17 bases between the two germline ends. Since all of the isolated RNA was reverse transcribed, expressed TCRB transcripts were what got sequenced. Each sample of naive, central memory or regulatory T cells had, on average, roughly 3.5 million reads. Data came from immunoSEQ multiplex PCR; TCRdb stores just in-frame clones and leaves some out. The data show around 150,000 clones, with approximately 10% seen just once and 0.45% to 0.6% held by the top ten. Sequencing used central memory CD4+ T cells from blood. The origin of this receptor is a man aged 25-45 years with type 1 diabetes. The gene calls are TRBV6-5 and TRBJ2-1, with D possibly being TRBD2 (6 bases). CDR3 nucleotide sequence: TGTGCCAGCAGACGTCAGGGCGGGAATAACAATGAGCAGTTCTTC. This encodes CASRRQGGNNNEQFF.